Sequencing of this T cell receptor beta chain was carried out in a study of identical twins. Study-wide findings and caveats: Fewer insertions were carried by abundant cord blood beta clonotypes, but none was seen in memory repertoires.

This clonotype has just a few counts. Its antigen is currently unknown. Via MiXCR, TCRdb re-called the 5' RACE reads, giving one row per CDR3 protein. The data contain around 680,000 distinct CDR3 sequences, over 8.5% of them singletons. Trimming took off 4 bases at V and 2 bases at J, with 15 bases between the two ends. CDR1 is LGHDT and CDR2 is YNNKEL in the germline V gene (reference sequence). The CDR3 covers 15 residues. The same data also contributed to another study, on yellow fever vaccine responses in identical twins.

The receptor's source is a young woman in good health. Sequenced input: PBMCs. The chain joins TRBV3-1 to TRBJ2-7; D uncertain. CDR3 coding DNA: TGTGCCAGCAGCCCCGACCTAGGGTTCACCTACGAGCAGTACTTC. Its translation is CASSPDLGFTYEQYF.